These T cell receptor beta chains were read from a single sample in a study of blood T cells in healthy people across ages. A single record per CDR3 protein comes from TCRdb applying MiXCR to the 5' RACE reads. The table includes over 600,000 distinct CDR3 sequences, approximately 60% detected once. The specimen sequenced was blood. These receptors were collected from a man in his forties in good health. The CDR3 runs from the conserved cysteine through the conserved F or W. Fields, in order: J gene, D gene, clone size, V gene, CDR3 protein, CDR3 DNA. D genes are given only for firm matches. Clone sizes are given selectively: once, few, many, or a class where the clone is expanded.

j_call: TRBJ1-6; d_call: -; clone_size: once; v_call: TRBV9; cdr3_aa: CASSVTGLLSPLHF; cdr3_nt: TGTGCCAGCAGCGTAACAGGGTTACTTTCACCCCTCCACTTT
j_call: TRBJ2-3; d_call: -; clone_size: -; v_call: TRBV24-1; cdr3_aa: CATEPGFGADTQYF; cdr3_nt: TGTGCCACCGAGCCTGGATTTGGGGCAGATACGCAGTATTTT
j_call: TRBJ2-7; d_call: -; clone_size: few; v_call: TRBV20-1; cdr3_aa: CSATPATGTYEQYF; cdr3_nt: TGCAGTGCCACGCCGGCCACAGGGACCTACGAGCAGTACTTC
j_call: TRBJ2-7; d_call: -; clone_size: few; v_call: TRBV9; cdr3_aa: CASSSGRPYEQYF; cdr3_nt: TGTGCCAGCAGCTCGGGACGACCCTACGAGCAGTACTTC
j_call: TRBJ2-1; d_call: TRBD2; clone_size: -; v_call: TRBV9; cdr3_aa: CASSSSGRPGNEQFF; cdr3_nt: TGTGCCAGCAGCTCTAGCGGGAGGCCGGGAAATGAGCAGTTCTTC
j_call: TRBJ1-2; d_call: TRBD1; clone_size: -; v_call: TRBV6-6; cdr3_aa: CASSSPPRTGEGYGYTF; cdr3_nt: TGTGCCAGCAGTTCCCCACCTAGGACAGGGGAAGGCTATGGCTACACCTTC
j_call: TRBJ2-3; d_call: -; clone_size: -; v_call: TRBV3-1; cdr3_aa: CASSRHPDTQYF; cdr3_nt: TGTGCCAGCAGCCGGCACCCGGATACGCAGTATTTT
j_call: TRBJ2-1; d_call: -; clone_size: -; v_call: TRBV6-5; cdr3_aa: CASSYLRFRPNEQFF; cdr3_nt: TGTGCCAGCAGTTACCTCCGATTCAGACCCAATGAGCAGTTCTTC
j_call: TRBJ2-3; d_call: -; clone_size: -; v_call: TRBV20-1; cdr3_aa: CSASAVDTQYF; cdr3_nt: TGCAGTGCTAGCGCCGTGGATACGCAGTATTTT
j_call: TRBJ2-7; d_call: TRBD1; clone_size: -; v_call: TRBV7-2; cdr3_aa: CASSPARGPSSYEQYF; cdr3_nt: TGTGCCAGCAGCCCGGCGAGGGGGCCTAGCTCCTACGAGCAGTACTTC
j_call: TRBJ2-6; d_call: TRBD1; clone_size: -; v_call: TRBV3-1; cdr3_aa: CASSLRGQGISGANVLTF; cdr3_nt: TGTGCCAGCAGCTTAAGGGGACAGGGGATCTCTGGGGCCAACGTCCTGACTTTC
j_call: TRBJ2-5; d_call: -; clone_size: -; v_call: TRBV20-1; cdr3_aa: CSARGGQGIQETQYF; cdr3_nt: TGCAGTGCTAGAGGCGGGCAGGGTATCCAAGAGACCCAGTACTTC
j_call: TRBJ1-5; d_call: -; clone_size: -; v_call: TRBV28; cdr3_aa: CASSLHQGPGNQPQHF; cdr3_nt: TGTGCCAGCAGTTTACACCAGGGTCCGGGGAATCAGCCCCAGCATTTT
j_call: TRBJ2-5; d_call: TRBD1; clone_size: -; v_call: TRBV4-1; cdr3_aa: CASSQEGGTGGVDEQYF; cdr3_nt: TGCGCCAGCAGCCAAGAGGGGGGGACAGGGGGCGTTGATGAGCAGTACTTC
j_call: TRBJ2-2; d_call: -; clone_size: -; v_call: TRBV7-9; cdr3_aa: CASSPPWTENTGELFF; cdr3_nt: TGTGCCAGCAGCCCCCCCTGGACAGAGAACACCGGGGAGCTGTTTTTT
j_call: TRBJ2-7; d_call: -; clone_size: once; v_call: TRBV7-2; cdr3_aa: CASSLESSYNEQYF; cdr3_nt: TGTGCCAGCAGTTTGGAAAGCTCCTACAATGAGCAGTACTTC
j_call: TRBJ1-4; d_call: TRBD1; clone_size: -; v_call: TRBV7-6; cdr3_aa: CASSLAPWRQGGEKLFF; cdr3_nt: TGTGCCAGCAGCTTAGCGCCTTGGAGACAGGGAGGTGAAAAACTGTTTTTT
j_call: TRBJ1-2; d_call: -; clone_size: few; v_call: TRBV25-1; cdr3_aa: CASSEYTAYGYTF; cdr3_nt: TGTGCCAGCAGTGAATACACAGCGTATGGCTACACCTTC
j_call: TRBJ2-5; d_call: -; clone_size: few; v_call: TRBV6-5; cdr3_aa: CASSYSLETQYF; cdr3_nt: TGTGCCAGCAGTTACTCGCTTGAGACCCAGTACTTC
j_call: TRBJ2-7; d_call: -; clone_size: few; v_call: TRBV6-5; cdr3_aa: CASSLFSEQYF; cdr3_nt: TGTGCCAGCAGCTTATTTAGCGAGCAGTACTTC